The 8 T cell receptor beta chains given below trace back to one sample, sequenced in a study of blood T cells in healthy people across ages. Then a second PCR, running roughly 6 to 11 cycles, was carried out with a sample-barcoded 5' primer and a J-beta primer mix. TCRdb processed the 5' RACE reads anew with MiXCR; each CDR3 protein has one entry. The table includes about 1,800,000 distinct CDR3 sequences, about 28% detected once. Sequencing was carried out using blood. The origin of the receptors is a young woman in good health.

This clonotype was recorded at least ten times. This chain connects TRBV24-1 to TRBJ2-7; D is ambiguous. Trimming took 3 bases from V and 5 from J, leaving 10 bases between them. This CDR3 spans 13 amino acids. Looked up from germline, CDR1 is KGHDR and CDR2 is SFDVKD. CDR3 in amino acids: CATSDASWDEQYF. CDR3 sequence (DNA): TGTGCCACCAGTGATGCCTCCTGGGACGAGCAGTACTTC.

This clonotype was counted at least ten times. This chain links TRBV20-1 with TRBJ2-5; 13 bases are a match to TRBD2. J was trimmed by 5 bases and V by 3 bases; bases with no gene match: 9. Germline V gives CDR1 DFQATT, CDR2 SNEGSKA (reference sequence). This CDR3 contains 16 residues. CDR3 amino acids: CSASRLAGGRQETQYF. DNA of the CDR3: TGCAGTGCTAGCCGACTAGCGGGGGGTCGGCAGGAGACCCAGTACTTC.

V and J are TRBV6-5 and TRBJ2-2; D tentatively reads TRBD1 or TRBD2 (5 bases each). CDR1 is MNHEY and CDR2 is SVGAGI in the germline V gene. V was trimmed by 5 bases and J by 6 bases, leaving 10 bases between them. This CDR3 has 13 residues. CDR3 protein: CASSASGPGELFF. CDR3 coding DNA: TGTGCCAGCAGTGCCTCGGGGCCCGGGGAGCTGTTTTTT.

This clonotype was detected many times. The V and J genes are TRBV29-1 and TRBJ2-7; 12 nucleotides align to TRBD2. The CDR3 spans 16 residues. Looked up from germline, CDR1 is SQVTM and CDR2 is ANQGSEA. V lost 0 bases to trimming and J lost 5 bases; unmatched junction nucleotides: 8. As DNA, the CDR3 is TGCAGCGTTGAAGATCGGGGCCTAGCGGGGGGGAACGAGCAGTACTTC. Protein product: CSVEDRGLAGGNEQYF.

This chain's CDR3 is CASSLPTFLRAGVYNEQFF. The CDR3 DNA follows: TGTGCCAGCAGCTTACCGACATTTCTCCGGGCTGGAGTATACAATGAGCAGTTCTTC. The J gene is TRBJ2-1, the V gene TRBV7-3; no reliable D call. V was cut by 2 bases and J by 4 bases, with 24 bases left in between. The CDR3 is 19 amino acids. Germline V gene sequence: CDR1 SGHTA, CDR2 FQGTGA.

This rearrangement joins TRBV7-8 to TRBJ1-2; D gene uncertain. The germline V gene has CDR1 SGHVS and CDR2 FQNEAQ. Trimming took off 2 bases at V and 6 bases at J, with 13 bases between the two ends. The CDR3 loop spans 14 amino acids. The CDR3 bases are TGTGCCAGCAGCTTATCCACGACAAGGCATGGCTACACCTTC. Translating gives CASSLSTTRHGYTF.

This rearrangement joins TRBV5-1 to TRBJ1-4; possibly TRBD1 for D (6 bases). V gave up 5 bases and J gave up 8 bases, with 19 bases separating them. The CDR3 covers 15 residues. The germline CDR1 and CDR2 sequences are SGHRS and YFSETQ. CDR3 coding DNA: TGCGCCAGCAGGCAGGGGACCCAGGGTTTGGAAAAACTGTTTTTT. It encodes CASRQGTQGLEKLFF.

The chain employs TRBV29-1 and TRBJ1-4; no definite D call. This CDR3 has 13 residues. Germline V gives CDR1 SQVTM, CDR2 ANQGSEA. Trimming stripped 5 bases from V and 1 base from J, with 8 bases between. The chain's CDR3 is CSVTTGTNEKLFF. In DNA, the CDR3 is TGCAGCGTTACAACTGGAACTAATGAAAAACTGTTTTTT.